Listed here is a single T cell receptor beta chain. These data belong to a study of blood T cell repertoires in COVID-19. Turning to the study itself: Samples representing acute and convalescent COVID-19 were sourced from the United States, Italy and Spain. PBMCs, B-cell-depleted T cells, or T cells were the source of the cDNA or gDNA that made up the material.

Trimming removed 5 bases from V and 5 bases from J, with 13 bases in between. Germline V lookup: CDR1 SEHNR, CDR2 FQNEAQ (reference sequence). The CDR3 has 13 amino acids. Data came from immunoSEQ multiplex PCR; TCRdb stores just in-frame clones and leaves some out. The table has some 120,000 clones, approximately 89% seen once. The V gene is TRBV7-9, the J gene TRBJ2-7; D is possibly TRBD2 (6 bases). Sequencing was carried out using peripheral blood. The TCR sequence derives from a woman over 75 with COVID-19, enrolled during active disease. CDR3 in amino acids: CASSERRENEQYF. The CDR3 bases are TGTGCCAGCAGCGAGAGGCGGGAAAACGAGCAGTACTTC.